The rows below give T cell receptor beta chains drawn from one sample of a study of blood T cell repertoires in COVID-19. Some clones are missing from TCRdb's copy, which holds only in-frame ones; the method was immunoSEQ multiplex PCR. The sample has roughly 160,000 clones; around 79% are singletons. Sequenced: PBMCs or T cells enriched from blood (not recorded which). All receptors come from a woman in her 70s in a cohort exposed to, infected with or recovered from COVID-19 (not recorded which). Each CDR3 is given with its conserved first and last residue. Fields, in order: CDR3 DNA, CDR3 protein, V gene, clone size, D gene, J gene. A D gene is named only where the DNA matches it firmly. Size tells how often a clone was seen (once, few, many) or the class of an expanded clone, and some rows leave it out.

TGTGCCAGCAGCAACGGACTAGCGAATAATGAGCAGTTCTTC,CASSNGLANNEQFF,TRBV7-2,.,TRBD2,TRBJ2-1
TGTGCCAGCAGTTACACACCCACCGGGACCTACGAGCAGTACTTC,CASSYTPTGTYEQYF,TRBV6-2/TRBV6-3,.,.,TRBJ2-7
TGTGCCAGCAGCTTAGGTCAGTGGGGCAGCCCTGGAAACACCATATATTTT,CASSLGQWGSPGNTIYF,TRBV11-2,.,.,TRBJ1-3
TGTGCCAGCAGTGGGACACCTAGCACAGATACGCAGTATTTT,CASSGTPSTDTQYF,TRBV2,.,.,TRBJ2-3
TGCGCCAGCAGCTGGGCTGACAGGGACTTTAGCAATCAGCCCCAGCATTTT,CASSWADRDFSNQPQHF,TRBV5-1,few,TRBD1,TRBJ1-5
TGTGCCAGCAGCCAGGACGTGGGAGAGGCAACTAATGAAAAACTGTTTTTT,CASSQDVGEATNEKLFF,TRBV4-2,.,.,TRBJ1-4
TGCGCCAGCAGCCAATACATTTGGGCACAGCTCTATGGCTACACCTTC,CASSQYIWAQLYGYTF,TRBV4-3,few,.,TRBJ1-2
TGTGCCAGCAGGACAGGGGGCCGCCGTGGTGAGACCCAGTACTTC,CASRTGGRRGETQYF,TRBV7-2,.,TRBD1,TRBJ2-5
TGTGCCAGCAGCCCTCGGGGGGGGAACACTGAAGCTTTCTTT,CASSPRGGNTEAFF,TRBV7-8,.,.,TRBJ1-1
TGTGCCAGCAGTAGACAGGGAGACTCTGGAAACACCATATATTTT,CASSRQGDSGNTIYF,TRBV9,.,TRBD1,TRBJ1-3
TGTGCCAGCACGCCGACAGGGGAGCTTAGGAGCTCCTACGAGCAGTACTTC,CASTPTGELRSSYEQYF,TRBV5-6,few,TRBD1,TRBJ2-7
TGTGCCAGCAGTTTATACAGGGGAGCTAACTATGGCTACACCTTC,CASSLYRGANYGYTF,TRBV6-5,.,TRBD1,TRBJ1-2
TGTGCCAGTAGTAAAACGCCGGGACAGGCGGCCGGGAGAGACTCCTACGAGCAGTACTTC,CASSKTPGQAAGRDSYEQYF,TRBV19,.,TRBD1,TRBJ2-7
TGTGCCAGCAGCCAATCCCCCCCCGGACAGGGCCGGAACATTCAGTACTTC,CASSQSPPGQGRNIQYF,TRBV14,.,TRBD1,TRBJ2-4
TGCGCCAGCAGCGCCCTGAGTAGCGGGAGTTTCCCCTACGAGCAGTACTTC,CASSALSSGSFPYEQYF,TRBV5-1,.,TRBD2,TRBJ2-7
TGTGCCAGCAGCCAGAGGCGGGAGCCCCCTCAGTTCTTC,CASSQRREPPQFF,TRBV3-1/TRBV3-2,.,TRBD2,TRBJ2-1
TGTGCCAGCAGTCGACTAAGGAGCCTTGAGCAGTTCTTC,CASSRLRSLEQFF,TRBV6-2/TRBV6-3,few,.,TRBJ2-1
TGTGCCAGTATATCCCCGGGAGATACGCAGTATTTT,CASISPGDTQYF,TRBV19,.,.,TRBJ2-3
TGTGCCTGGAGTGCGGCTCTGTCGGGTGAAAAACTGTTTTTT,CAWSAALSGEKLFF,TRBV30,once,.,TRBJ1-4
TGTGCCAGCAGTTTAGCCAGGGGACCACCCCTCCACTTT,CASSLARGPPLHF,TRBV12-3/TRBV12-4,.,.,TRBJ1-6
TGTGCCAGCAGGTCCGGGACTCCCCCAGCTAACTATGGCTACACCTTC,CASRSGTPPANYGYTF,TRBV2,.,.,TRBJ1-2
TGTGCCAGCAGTTACAGGGGGCGCGGAAACACCATATATTTT,CASSYRGRGNTIYF,TRBV6-6,few,TRBD1,TRBJ1-3
TGTGCCAGCAGCCATAATCAGGCCTCCTTCTACTTC,CASSHNQASFYF,TRBV7-9,few,.,TRBJ1-2
TGTGCCAGCAGCCAAGATTCCCACGGGGGGCGGGACTATGGCTACACCTTC,CASSQDSHGGRDYGYTF,TRBV4-2,.,.,TRBJ1-2
TGCAGCGGGAACGCACAGGGGGCTTCCTACAATGAGCAGTTCTTC,CSGNAQGASYNEQFF,TRBV29-1,.,TRBD1,TRBJ2-1
TGTGCCAGCAGTCCGCGTCCCGGGACAGGGGGGACGAACACTGAAGCTTTCTTT,CASSPRPGTGGTNTEAFF,TRBV6-2/TRBV6-3,.,TRBD1,TRBJ1-1
TGTGCCAGCGGCCGGGACAGGGGGAGCGAGCAGTACTTC,CASGRDRGSEQYF,TRBV2,.,TRBD1,TRBJ2-7
TGTGCCAGCAGTTTAAACAGGGACACTGAAGCTTTCTTT,CASSLNRDTEAFF,TRBV28,.,.,TRBJ1-1
TGTGCCAGCACCACGCTGGGTGGACAGGGTTACGAGCAGTACTTC,CASTTLGGQGYEQYF,TRBV7-2,.,TRBD1,TRBJ2-7